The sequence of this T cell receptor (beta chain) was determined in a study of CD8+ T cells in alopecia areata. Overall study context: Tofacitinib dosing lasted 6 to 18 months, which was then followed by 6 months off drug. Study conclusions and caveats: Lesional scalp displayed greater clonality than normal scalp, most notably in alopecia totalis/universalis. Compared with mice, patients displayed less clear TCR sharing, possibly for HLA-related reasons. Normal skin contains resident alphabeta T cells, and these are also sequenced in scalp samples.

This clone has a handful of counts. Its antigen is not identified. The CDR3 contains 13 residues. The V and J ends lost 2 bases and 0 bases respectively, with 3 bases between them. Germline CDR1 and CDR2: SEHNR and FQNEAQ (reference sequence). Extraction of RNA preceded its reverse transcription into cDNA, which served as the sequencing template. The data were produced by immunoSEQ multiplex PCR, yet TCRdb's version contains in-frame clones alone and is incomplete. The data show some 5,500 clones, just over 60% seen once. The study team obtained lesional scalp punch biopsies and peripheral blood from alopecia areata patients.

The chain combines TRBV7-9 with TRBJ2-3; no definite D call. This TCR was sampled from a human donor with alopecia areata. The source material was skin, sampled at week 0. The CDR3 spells CASSLPSTDTQYF. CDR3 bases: TGTGCCAGCAGCTTACCTAGCACAGATACGCAGTATTTT.